This TCR beta chain was sequenced during a study of blood T cells in healthy people across ages (dated by TCRdb to the mid-2010s). The study in broad terms: In model experiments, template switching captured about one uniquely barcoded TCR beta cDNA molecule for every two T cells. Using the same blood draw, the study looked at two additional independent replicas of 1 million unique cDNA reads for two donors, one aged 18 to 29 and the other aged 80 or older. To avoid experimental bias, donors of different ages were distributed randomly across sequencing lanes. Donors were grouped into four age groups: young (average approximately 15 years), middle-aged (approximately 41), aged (around 62) and long-lived (82). The study measured age-related changes in TCR beta repertoire diversity using deep sequencing normalized with unique cDNA molecular identifiers.

As concerns this clonotype: Its binding antigen is unknown. Per-nucleotide qualities are absent, and no much larger clonotype sits a single base away.

The CDR3, from cysteine to phenylalanine, totals 13 residues. The read is trimmed to its CDR3 DNA, 39 bases read in frame from base 1. V has 2 bases trimmed and J has 8 bases trimmed; junction bases matching no gene number 3. The germline V gene gives CDR1 as SQVTM and CDR2 as ANQGSEA. Donors were a few dozen systemically healthy Caucasian individuals from Russia aged roughly 6 to 95 years. Around 10 milliliters of peripheral blood were collected from each donor into EDTA-treated Vacutainer tubes. Ficoll-Paque density-gradient centrifugation was used to isolate PBMCs, with at least 7 million per sample. Trizol reagent was used to extract total RNA from PBMCs, with at least 6 micrograms per sample. The percentages of naive CD45RAhigh/CD27high T cells were determined by flow cytometry on a PBMC aliquot from every donor. The library was made by 5' RACE. TCRdb shows the sequencer as Illumina HiSeq 2500. A second PCR of roughly 7 to 12 cycles was performed with a sample-barcoded 5' primer and a J-beta primer mix. A template-switch 5' adaptor carrying 12 random nucleotides introduced a unique molecular identifier onto each TCR beta cDNA molecule. At least 3 million CDR3-containing paired-end reads were obtained from each sample. All of the RNA was converted into first-strand cDNA using the Mint cDNA synthesis kit, with a TRBC-specific oligonucleotide serving as the primer. Following uracil-DNA glycosylase treatment, a first 18-cycle PCR with universal primers M1SS and BC2_uni_R was performed on all cDNA. Regarding the original processing steps: Normalization of each sample was performed by random selection of 1 million high-quality reads, each carrying a distinct molecular identifier. Instead of being binned into consensus sequences, reads that shared molecular identifiers were thrown out. MiTCR, run with a Q25 quality threshold and the strictest error-elimination algorithm, handled CDR3 identification, clonotype clustering and error correction. A nonparametric unseen species model using Euler transformation provided a lower-bound estimate of total TCR beta diversity. The public reads were quality trimmed at Q25 with fastp and then assembled into clones with MiXCR by TCRdb, keeping productive beta chains. All rows with the same CDR3 protein become a single entry with the most common DNA and genes. The V and J calls were not made by the authors but by TCRdb's processing. The sample has some 1.5 million distinct CDR3 sequences on record, around 40% of them singletons. About 4% of the sample lies in the top ten.

General conclusions and limits of the study: As age increased, observed TCR beta diversity per million T cells dropped in a roughly linear way, and a significant reduction was already evident by age 40. Estimates of total diversity based on one million sequenced T cells were considered lower bounds and underestimates. Because donor CMV infection status was unknown, age-related changes in expanded clonotypes were potentially confounded. Compared with the aged group, the long-lived group had more naive CD4+ T cells, fewer expanded clones and increased TCR diversity, suggesting age selection. Because profiling used bulk unsorted PBMCs, naive and antigen-experienced compartments could not be compared conclusively. There was a strong correlation between observed TCR beta diversity and the percentage of naive T cells measured by flow cytometry.

Sequenced sample: blood. The sequence is built from TRBV29-1 and TRBJ1-2, with 12 bases aligning to TRBD1. The sequence came from a woman under 30 in good health. The DNA sequence follows: TGCAGCGTTGAACCTGGGACAGGGGGCGGCTACACCTTC. Its translation reads: CSVEPGTGGGYTF.